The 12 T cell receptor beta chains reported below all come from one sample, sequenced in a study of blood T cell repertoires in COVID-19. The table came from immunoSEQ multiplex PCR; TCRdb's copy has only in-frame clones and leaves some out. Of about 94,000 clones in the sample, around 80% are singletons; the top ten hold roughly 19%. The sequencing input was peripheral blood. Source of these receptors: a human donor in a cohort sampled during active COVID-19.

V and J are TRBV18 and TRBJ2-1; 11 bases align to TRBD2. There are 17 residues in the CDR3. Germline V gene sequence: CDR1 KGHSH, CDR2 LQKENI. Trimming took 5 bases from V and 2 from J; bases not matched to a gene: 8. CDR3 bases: TGTGCCAGCTCATTAAGGACTAGCGGGTCACCCTACAATGAGCAGTTCTTC. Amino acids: CASSLRTSGSPYNEQFF.

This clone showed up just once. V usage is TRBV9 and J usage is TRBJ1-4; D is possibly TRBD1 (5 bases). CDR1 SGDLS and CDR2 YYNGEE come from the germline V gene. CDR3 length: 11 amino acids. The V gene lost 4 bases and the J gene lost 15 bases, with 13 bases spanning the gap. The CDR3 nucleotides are TGTGCCAGCAGCCCCGGAGGGGACTTGTTTTTT. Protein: CASSPGGDLFF.

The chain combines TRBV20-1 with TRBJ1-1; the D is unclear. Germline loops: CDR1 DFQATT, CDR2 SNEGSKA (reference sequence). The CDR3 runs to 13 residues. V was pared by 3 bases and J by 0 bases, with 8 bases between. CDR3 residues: CSASNILNTEAFF. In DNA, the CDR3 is TGCAGTGCTAGTAATATTCTGAACACTGAAGCTTTCTTT.

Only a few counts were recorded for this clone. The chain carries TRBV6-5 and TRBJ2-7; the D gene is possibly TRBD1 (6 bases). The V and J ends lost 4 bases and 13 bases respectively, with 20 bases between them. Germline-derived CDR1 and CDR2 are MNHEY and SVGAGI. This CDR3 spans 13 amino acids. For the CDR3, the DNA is TGTGCCAGCAGTTTGCAGGAGAACAGGGTCGTATACTTC. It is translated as CASSLQENRVVYF.

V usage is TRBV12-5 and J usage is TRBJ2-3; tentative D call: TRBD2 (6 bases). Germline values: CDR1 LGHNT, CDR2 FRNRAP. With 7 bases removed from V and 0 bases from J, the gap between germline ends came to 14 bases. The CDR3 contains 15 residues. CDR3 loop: CASATTGTSTDTQYF. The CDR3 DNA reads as TGTGCTAGTGCCACTACCGGGACTAGCACAGATACGCAGTATTTT.

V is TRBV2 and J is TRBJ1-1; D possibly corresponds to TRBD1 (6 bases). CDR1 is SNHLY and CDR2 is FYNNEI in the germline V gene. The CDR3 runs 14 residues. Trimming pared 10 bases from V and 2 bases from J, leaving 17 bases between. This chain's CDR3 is CAKTWTAANTEAFF. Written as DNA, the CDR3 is TGTGCCAAAACGTGGACAGCCGCCAACACTGAAGCTTTCTTT.

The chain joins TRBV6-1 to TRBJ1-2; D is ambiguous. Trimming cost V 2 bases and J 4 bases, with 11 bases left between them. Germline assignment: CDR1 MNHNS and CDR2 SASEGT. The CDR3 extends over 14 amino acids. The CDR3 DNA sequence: TGTGCCAGCAGTGAACGCTGGACTGGCTATGGCTACACCTTC. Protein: CASSERWTGYGYTF.

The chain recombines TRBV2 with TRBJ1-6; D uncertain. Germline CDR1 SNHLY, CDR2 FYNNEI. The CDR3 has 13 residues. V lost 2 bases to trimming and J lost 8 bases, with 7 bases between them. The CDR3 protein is CASSERSYSPLHF. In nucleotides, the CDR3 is TGTGCCAGCAGTGAACGGTCCTATTCACCCCTCCACTTT.

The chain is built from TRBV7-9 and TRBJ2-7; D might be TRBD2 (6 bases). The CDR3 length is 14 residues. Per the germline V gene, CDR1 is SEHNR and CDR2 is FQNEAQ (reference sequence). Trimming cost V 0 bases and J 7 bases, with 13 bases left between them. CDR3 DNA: TGTGCCAGCAGCTTAGCCGGGACTCTTGGGGAGCAGTACTTC. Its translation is CASSLAGTLGEQYF.

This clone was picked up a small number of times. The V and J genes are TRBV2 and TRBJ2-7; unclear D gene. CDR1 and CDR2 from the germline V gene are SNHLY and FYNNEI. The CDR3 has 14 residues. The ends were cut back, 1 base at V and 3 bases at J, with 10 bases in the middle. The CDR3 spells CASSEDARYYEQYF. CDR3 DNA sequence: TGTGCCAGCAGTGAAGATGCTCGGTACTACGAGCAGTACTTC.

The CDR3 DNA reads TGTGCCAGCAGTTACTCCAGACAGCAAGATTCACCCCTCCACTTT. Translated, it gives CASSYSRQQDSPLHF. The chain is built from TRBV6-5 and TRBJ1-6; a weak D match, TRBD1 (5 bases). This CDR3 is 15 amino acids long. Between the trimmed V and J ends, which lost 0 bases and 8 bases, there was a span of 11 bases. Germline V gene sequence: CDR1 MNHEY, CDR2 SVGAGI.

In DNA form, the CDR3 reads TGCAGCGTTCGAACGGTAGCGGTGTACAATGAGCAGTTCTTC. It codes for CSVRTVAVYNEQFF. This chain joins TRBV29-1 and TRBJ2-1; maybe TRBD2 (6 bases). Trimming shortened V by 5 bases and J by 4 bases, and 15 bases separated the two germline ends. Germline V lookup: CDR1 SQVTM, CDR2 ANQGSEA. This CDR3 is 14 amino acids long.